Listed below are T cell receptor beta chains from one sample, sequenced in a study of blood T cell repertoires in COVID-19. The method was immunoSEQ multiplex PCR; TCRdb's version includes in-frame clones alone and lacks a portion of them. Here the sample spans 350,000 or so clones, about nine tenths being singletons. Sample: PBMCs or T cells enriched from blood (not recorded which). These receptor sequences come from a woman in her twenties or thirties who had been exposed to COVID-19. Each CDR3 is given with its conserved first and last residue. D genes are given only for firm matches. Some rows have no size entry. The others give once, few or many, or a class for an expanded clone.

TRBJ2-7	TRBV27	-	TRBD2	TGTGCCAGCAGTCCAGTAGCGGGAGGGGGATACGAGCAGTACTTC	CASSPVAGGGYEQYF
TRBJ1-5	TRBV28	-	-	TGTGCCAGCAGTTTATTAATGGGGGCCGGTTCGCTCAATCAGCCCCAGCATTTT	CASSLLMGAGSLNQPQHF
TRBJ2-5	TRBV5-1	-	-	TGCGCCAGCAGCTTTCCGACAGAAGAGACCCAGTACTTC	CASSFPTEETQYF
TRBJ2-2	TRBV5-6	-	TRBD2	TGTGCCAGCAGCTTTTTGCCCAGCGGGAGGGCGAACACCGGGGAGCTGTTTTTT	CASSFLPSGRANTGELFF
TRBJ1-6	TRBV5-6	-	TRBD1	TGTGCCAGCAGCTCGTTGGGACAGGGGGCCAGCTCACCCCTCCACTTT	CASSSLGQGASSPLHF
TRBJ2-5	TRBV7-6	-	-	TGTGCCAGCAGCTTTCGGGAGACCCAGTACTTC	CASSFRETQYF
TRBJ2-7	TRBV7-9	-	-	TGTGCCAGCAGCTTATCCAGTGACGAGCAGTACTTC	CASSLSSDEQYF
TRBJ2-2	TRBV10-3	-	TRBD1	TGTGCCATCAGGGCCGGGACAGGGGACACCGGGGAGCTGTTTTTT	CAIRAGTGDTGELFF
TRBJ1-1	TRBV28	-	-	TGTGCCAGCAGTCCCCAATCGGGAGTGAACACTGAAGCTTTCTTT	CASSPQSGVNTEAFF
TRBJ2-3	TRBV11-1	once	TRBD1	TGTGCCAGCAGCATCCTGACAGGGGGAGGCACAGATACGCAGTATTTT	CASSILTGGGTDTQYF
TRBJ1-1	TRBV9	-	-	TGTGCCAGCAGCGTAGCTGTACAGACGAACACTGAAGCTTTCTTT	CASSVAVQTNTEAFF
TRBJ1-5	TRBV7-3	-	-	TGTGCCAGCAGCTTAATGGGGGGTCAGCCCCAGCATTTT	CASSLMGGQPQHF
TRBJ1-5	TRBV4-1	once	-	TGCGCCAGCAGCCAAGGGGGGCAGGGACATCAGCCCCAGCATTTT	CASSQGGQGHQPQHF
TRBJ1-5	TRBV19	-	TRBD1	TGTGCCAGTAGCAAAACGACAGGGTTTGTAGGCAATCAGCCCCAGCATTTT	CASSKTTGFVGNQPQHF
TRBJ1-2	TRBV5-1	-	TRBD1	TGCGCCAGCAGCCTGGGACAGGGGGCCGGTGGCTACACCTTC	CASSLGQGAGGYTF
TRBJ1-2	TRBV7-9	-	TRBD1	TGTGCCAGCAGCCCGGGACAGAACTATGGCTACACCTTC	CASSPGQNYGYTF
TRBJ2-7	TRBV2	-	TRBD2	TGTGCCAGCAGCCGACTAGCGGGAGGGGGCGAGCAGTACTTC	CASSRLAGGGEQYF
TRBJ2-7	TRBV21-1	-	-	TGTGCCAGCAGCGCGCGGACAGGGGGTGAATCCTACGAGCAGTACTTC	CASSARTGGESYEQYF
TRBJ1-1	TRBV11-3	-	-	TGTGCCAGCAGCTTAGAAGGGGGAGGGGGAACTGAAGCTTTCTTT	CASSLEGGGGTEAFF
TRBJ2-7	TRBV30	-	TRBD2	TGTGCCTACAACCGGGGGGACTACGAGCAGTACTTC	CAYNRGDYEQYF